The 20 T cell receptor beta chains in this list originate from one sample, sequenced in a study of blood T cell repertoires in COVID-19. Generated by immunoSEQ multiplex PCR, the TCRdb table keeps only in-frame clones and is missing some. The sample includes fewer than 350,000 clones, approximately 91% of them seen just once. Sequenced material: PBMCs or T cells enriched from blood (not recorded which). Receptor source: a woman between 40 and 55 years old with acute COVID-19.

The CDR3 DNA is TGTGCCAGCAGTGAGACCGGACTTGGGAGGAACGAGCAGTACTTC. Translated, it gives CASSETGLGRNEQYF. The chain has TRBV2 and TRBJ2-7, with D tentatively TRBD2 (6 bases). V was cut by 3 bases and J by 5 bases, with 17 bases left in between. In germline, CDR1 is SNHLY, CDR2 FYNNEI. The CDR3 has 15 amino acids.

The V and J genes are TRBV11-3 and TRBJ1-3; TRBD1 aligns across 7 bases. J lost 0 bases, V lost 5 bases, and 4 bases had no gene match. Germline-derived CDR1 and CDR2 are SGHNT and YENEEA. CDR3 length: 15 residues. The CDR3 DNA reads TGTGCCAGCAGCGAGGGGACAGTCTCTGGAAACACCATATATTTT. This codes for CASSEGTVSGNTIYF.

This clone was seen only a few times. The chain recombines TRBV6-5 with TRBJ2-2; TRBD2 agrees at 11 bases. The CDR3 is 16 amino acids. Trimming at V came to 4 bases and at J to 7 bases, leaving 8 bases not matched to a gene. Per the germline V gene, CDR1 is MNHEY and CDR2 is SVGAGI. The DNA of the CDR3 is TGTGCCAGCAGTTCTCCCTCGACTAGCGGGATCGGGGAGCTGTTTTTT. Its translation: CASSSPSTSGIGELFF.

The rearrangement joins TRBV5-6 to TRBJ2-7; 9 nucleotides agree with TRBD1. Germline assignment: CDR1 SGHDT and CDR2 YYEEEE. The CDR3 is 15 amino acids. The V and J ends lost 5 bases and 2 bases, in that order; junction bases with no gene match: 8. CDR3 bases: TGTGCCAGCAGTTTGCCGGGACAGGGCCCCTACGAGCAGTACTTC. This translates into CASSLPGQGPYEQYF.

The rearrangement uses TRBV4-1 and TRBJ2-3, with D possibly TRBD2 on 6 matching bases. This CDR3 spans 13 amino acids. From germline, CDR1 is MGHRA and CDR2 YSYEKL. V was cut by 7 bases and J by 1 base, with 9 bases left in between. CDR3 sequence: CASKGLGTDTQYF. The CDR3 region has the DNA TGCGCCAGCAAGGGACTTGGCACAGATACGCAGTATTTT.

V usage is TRBV10-2 and J usage is TRBJ2-5, with D unresolved. V was pared by 2 bases and J by 3 bases, with 10 bases between. Germline V gene data show CDR1 as WSHSY and CDR2 as SAAADI. The CDR3 has 14 residues. CDR3 coding DNA: TGCGCCAGCAGTGAGCCGCGAACGAAAGAGACCCAGTACTTC. Its translation is CASSEPRTKETQYF.

This chain uses TRBV9 with TRBJ2-7; weak D call: TRBD2 (5 bases). Germline V gives CDR1 SGDLS, CDR2 YYNGEE. The V and J ends lost 0 bases and 2 bases respectively, with 12 bases between them. The CDR3 runs 15 residues. CDR3 sequence: CASSVDASPTYEQYF. The CDR3, as DNA: TGTGCCAGCAGCGTAGACGCTAGCCCCACCTACGAGCAGTACTTC.

This chain joins TRBV3-1 (or the pseudogene TRBV3-2) and TRBJ2-5, with 8 bases aligning to TRBD2. Germline lookup yields CDR1 LGHDT and CDR2 YNNKEL (reference sequence). V trimming: 4 bases; J trimming: 5 bases; junction bases outside the gene matches: 12. This CDR3 region has 16 residues. CDR3 amino acids: CASSLNPGLGGETQYF. CDR3 nucleotide sequence: TGTGCCAGCAGCCTAAATCCGGGACTAGGGGGGGAGACCCAGTACTTC.

The chain couples TRBV28 to TRBJ1-1; the match to TRBD1 covers 11 bases. CDR3 length: 15 amino acids. Per the germline V gene, CDR1 is MDHEN and CDR2 is SYDVKM. Losses at the gene ends were 5 bases for V and 7 bases for J; bases not matched to a gene: 9. CDR3 residues: CASSPRTGGLGEAFF. In DNA, the CDR3 is TGTGCCAGCAGTCCTCGGACAGGGGGCTTGGGTGAAGCTTTCTTT.

The CDR3 coding sequence is TGTGCCAGCAGCCAAGGACAGGTAAGAGCCACTGAAGCTTTCTTT. Translation: CASSQGQVRATEAFF. The V gene is TRBV3-1 (or the pseudogene TRBV3-2), the J gene TRBJ1-1; maybe TRBD1 (6 bases). V was pared by 1 base and J by 4 bases, with 13 bases between. Germline V gene lookup returns CDR1 LGHDT and CDR2 YNNKEL (reference sequence). The CDR3 consists of 15 residues.

The J gene is TRBJ1-2, the V gene TRBV15; D remains ambiguous. V dropped 0 bases and J dropped 5 bases, with 7 bases sitting between them. Germline V gene data show CDR1 as LNHNV and CDR2 as YYDKDF (reference sequence). The CDR3 runs to 13 residues. CDR3: CATSRDSLYGYTF. The CDR3 nucleotides read TGTGCCACCAGCAGAGATAGCTTATATGGCTACACCTTC.

V is TRBV5-4 and J is TRBJ1-1; possible D gene TRBD1, 5 bases. Trimming pared 5 bases from V and 0 bases from J, leaving 11 bases between. Germline CDR1 SGHNT, CDR2 YYREEE (reference sequence). The CDR3 is 14 amino acids. CDR3 coding DNA: TGTGCCAGCAGGGGGGGTGGGATGAACACTGAAGCTTTCTTT. Its translation: CASRGGGMNTEAFF.

The chain links TRBV24-1 to TRBJ2-1, with 11 bases identical to TRBD1. V trimming: 4 bases; J trimming: 8 bases; junction bases outside the gene matches: 9. Germline V gene sequence: CDR1 KGHDR, CDR2 SFDVKD. This CDR3 is built from 16 residues. The CDR3 loop reads CATSDQDRGLGYEQFF. CDR3 bases: TGTGCCACCAGTGACCAGGACAGGGGGCTCGGCTATGAGCAGTTCTTC.

The genes are TRBV5-1 and TRBJ1-1, with D possibly being TRBD1 (5 bases). CDR1 and CDR2 from the germline V gene are SGHRS and YFSETQ. This CDR3 has 14 residues. Trimming left V 3 bases short and J 4 bases short, with 13 bases between. The CDR3 region is CASSWAGGGTEAFF. The DNA of the CDR3 is TGCGCCAGCAGCTGGGCGGGGGGTGGCACTGAAGCTTTCTTT. The complete variable domain, with remaining parts taken from reference TRBV5-1 and TRBJ1-1, reads KAGVTQTPRYLIKTRGQQVTLSCSPISGHRSVSWYQQTPGQGLQFLFEYFSETQRNKGNFPGRFSGRQFSNSRSEMNVSTLELGDSALYLCASSWAGGGTEAFFGQGTRLTVV.

This chain joins TRBV7-3 and TRBJ1-6, with D maybe TRBD1 (5 bases). The ends were cut back, 4 bases at V and 7 bases at J, with 11 bases in the middle. CDR3 length: 14 amino acids. Germline CDR1 SGHTA, CDR2 FQGTGA. The CDR3 sequence: CASSSGQRNSPLHF. The CDR3 coding sequence is TGTGCCAGCAGCTCCGGACAAAGGAATTCACCCCTCCACTTT.

The chain employs TRBV5-5 and TRBJ2-7; 7 bases are a match to TRBD1. The CDR3 is 14 residues long. V trimming: 3 bases; J trimming: 2 bases; junction bases outside the gene matches: 5. Germline values: CDR1 SGHKS, CDR2 YYEKEE (reference sequence). The CDR3 reads CASSWTTGTYEQYF. The CDR3 DNA follows: TGTGCCAGCAGCTGGACGACAGGGACCTACGAGCAGTACTTC. The full variable domain, completed using reference TRBV5-5 and TRBJ2-7, is DAGVTQSPTHLIKTRGQQVTLRCSPISGHKSVSWYQQVLGQGPQFIFQYYEKEERGRGNFPDRFSARQFPNYSSELNVNALLLGDSALYLCASSWTTGTYEQYFGPGTRLTVT.

V and J are TRBV9 and TRBJ2-3, with TRBD1 identical over 9 bases. The CDR3 has 13 residues. Trimming took 4 bases from V and 7 from J; bases not matched to a gene: 4. Germline lookup yields CDR1 SGDLS and CDR2 YYNGEE. For the CDR3, the DNA is TGTGCCAGCAGCAAAGGGACAGGGAATACGCAGTATTTT. It codes for CASSKGTGNTQYF.

The rearrangement links TRBV24-1 to TRBJ2-2, with TRBD1 matching over 8 bases. Germline values: CDR1 KGHDR, CDR2 SFDVKD. The CDR3 sequence is 15 residues long. The V segment lost 3 bases and the J segment 7 bases; nucleotides outside the gene matches: 6. As DNA, the CDR3 is TGTGCCACCAGTGATAGGACAGGGCGCCACGGGGAGCTGTTTTTT. This sequence encodes CATSDRTGRHGELFF.

The rearrangement links TRBV7-3 to TRBJ2-3; tentative D call: TRBD2 (6 bases). With 5 bases removed from V and 0 bases from J, the gap between germline ends came to 18 bases. Per the germline V gene, CDR1 is SGHTA and CDR2 is FQGTGA. This CDR3 region has 17 residues. The CDR3 sequence is CASSPGTGPHSTDTQYF. The CDR3 DNA reads TGTGCCAGCAGCCCCGGGACTGGACCTCATAGCACAGATACGCAGTATTTT.

This clone was seen a few times. The J gene is TRBJ2-1, the V gene TRBV23-1; perhaps TRBD2 as D (6 bases). TRBV23-1 is an open reading frame, and its role is uncertain. The V end was cut by 0 bases, the J end by 0 bases, with 6 bases between. The CDR3 extends over 15 amino acids. The CDR3 here is CASSQSTSSYNEQFF. The CDR3, as DNA: TGCGCCAGCAGTCAATCGACTAGCTCCTACAATGAGCAGTTCTTC.